The sequence of this T cell receptor (beta chain) was determined in a study of cytomegalovirus exposure and HLA in healthy donors. Overall study findings and caveats: Certain sequence variants were highly shared and formed a cluster, and this cluster was likely a sequencing artifact. Presence/absence results assume similar sequencing depth per donor, which may not hold. Later genetic work tied a missense DCLRE1C variant to beta-chain V and J trimming.

For this clone: Its antigen remains unidentified.

PCR primers comprised 60 Vbeta and 13 Jbeta primers. Assay: immunoSEQ multiplex PCR; the TCRdb copy retains only in-frame clones and omits some. The table shows approximately 110,000 clones, with 67% occurring only once. The V end was cut by 1 base, the J end by 0 bases, with 6 bases between. The germline gives CDR1 SGHVS, CDR2 FNYEAQ. CDR3 length: 15 residues. Donors showed nominal health when sampled, although they likely had unrecorded immune exposures. Specimen: PBMCs. This TCR derives from a man between 18 and 29 years old in good health and CMV-seropositive. The chain couples TRBV7-6 to TRBJ2-2, with a tentative D call TRBD1 (5 bases). CDR3 bases: TGTGCCAGCAGCTTAGACAGGACGAACACCGGGGAGCTGTTTTTT. Translated, it gives CASSLDRTNTGELFF.